These T cell receptor beta chains were read from a single sample in a study of blood T cells in healthy people across ages. Each CDR3 protein is one row after TCRdb ran MiXCR on the 5' RACE reads. The sample has 800,000 to 950,000 distinct CDR3 sequences, 45% to 50% seen once. Sequencing was done on a sample of blood. The receptors shown here come from a man aged 25 to 40 in good health. CDR3s include the opening cysteine and the closing phenylalanine or tryptophan. A D gene is named only where the DNA matches it firmly. Part of the rows lack a size; the others show once, few, many or a class for expanded clones.

TRBJ2-1 - TRBV5-1 TRBD2 CASSPGGTSGGNEQFF TGCGCCAGCAGCCCGGGTGGGACTAGCGGTGGCAATGAGCAGTTCTTC
TRBJ2-3 few TRBV21-1 - CASKWIPPERPTQYF TGTGCCAGCAAATGGATCCCCCCGGAGAGACCAACGCAGTATTTT
TRBJ2-2 - TRBV29-1 - CSIQEAGNTGELFF TGCAGCATACAAGAAGCGGGGAACACCGGGGAGCTGTTTTTT
TRBJ2-1 - TRBV5-1 TRBD2 CASRDGGAEIDNEQFF TGCGCCAGCAGAGACGGGGGGGCTGAGATCGACAATGAGCAGTTCTTC
TRBJ2-3 - TRBV20-1 TRBD2 CSAASGGATDTQYF TGCAGTGCCGCGAGCGGGGGGGCTACAGATACGCAGTATTTT
TRBJ2-4 - TRBV3-1 - CASSQEGPRQYF TGTGCCAGCAGCCAAGAGGGGCCGCGGCAGTACTTC
TRBJ2-7 few TRBV9 - CASSLSWDGYYEQYF TGTGCCAGCAGCCTGTCCTGGGACGGATACTACGAGCAGTACTTC
TRBJ2-3 - TRBV10-3 TRBD2 CAIRSAGGSTDTQYF TGTGCCATCAGGTCGGCGGGGGGGAGCACAGATACGCAGTATTTT
TRBJ2-4 many TRBV19 - CASSIGEWTRNIQYF TGTGCCAGTAGTATTGGGGAATGGACACGGAACATTCAGTACTTC
TRBJ2-3 - TRBV27 - CASSPGGFVGTDTQYF TGTGCCAGCAGCCCCGGGGGCTTTGTGGGCACAGATACGCAGTATTTT
TRBJ2-5 - TRBV6-5 TRBD1 CASSRAPGGRETQYF TGTGCCAGCAGTCGTGCTCCAGGGGGCCGGGAGACCCAGTACTTC
TRBJ1-2 - TRBV12-3/TRBV12-4 TRBD1 CASSPPPGQINYGYTF TGTGCCAGCAGTCCGCCCCCGGGACAGATTAACTATGGCTACACCTTC
TRBJ2-1 - TRBV5-1 - CASTNVPVDRYEQFF TGCGCCAGCACGAATGTCCCTGTTGATCGCTATGAGCAGTTCTTC
TRBJ2-1 - TRBV4-3 - CASSQVSPRAGTHNEQFF TGCGCCAGCAGCCAAGTCAGCCCCCGAGCCGGGACCCACAATGAGCAGTTCTTC
TRBJ2-7 - TRBV28 - CASRPGQPSYEQYF TGTGCCAGCAGACCCGGACAGCCTTCCTACGAGCAGTACTTC
TRBJ2-3 - TRBV3-1 - CASSQRSTSTDTQYF TGTGCCAGCAGCCAAAGGAGTACTAGCACAGATACGCAGTATTTT
TRBJ1-1 - TRBV5-1 TRBD1 CASSPTGTGLFAEAFF TGCGCCAGCAGTCCAACCGGGACAGGGCTTTTCGCTGAAGCTTTCTTT
TRBJ1-6 - TRBV20-1 - CSVMAVSYNSPLHF TGCAGTGTCATGGCGGTGTCCTATAATTCACCCCTCCACTTT
TRBJ1-4 few TRBV29-1 TRBD1 CSVLQGARDEKLFF TGCAGCGTTTTACAGGGGGCGAGGGACGAAAAACTGTTTTTT
TRBJ2-1 few TRBV2 TRBD1 CASQQGATYNEQFF TGTGCCAGTCAACAGGGGGCCACCTACAATGAGCAGTTCTTC
TRBJ2-7 - TRBV4-1 - CASSQGRFQGEQYF TGCGCCAGCAGCCAAGGACGTTTTCAAGGCGAGCAGTACTTC
TRBJ2-1 few TRBV6-2/TRBV6-3 TRBD1 CASSPLGQGASHNEQFF TGTGCCAGCAGTCCCCTCGGACAGGGGGCCTCCCACAATGAGCAGTTCTTC
TRBJ2-2 - TRBV6-5 TRBD2 CASSTSGGHTGELFF TGTGCCAGCAGTACCTCGGGGGGGCACACCGGGGAGCTGTTTTTT
TRBJ2-1 - TRBV28 TRBD1 CASSFQVRPGGMNEQFF TGTGCCAGCAGTTTCCAAGTTAGGCCAGGGGGCATGAATGAGCAGTTCTTC
TRBJ2-1 - TRBV7-2 - CASRVGGSYNEQFF TGTGCCAGCAGAGTAGGGGGCTCCTACAATGAGCAGTTCTTC
TRBJ2-1 - TRBV4-1 TRBD2 CASSQGPLPLAGVLNEQFF TGCGCCAGCAGCCAAGGCCCCTTGCCACTAGCGGGGGTACTCAATGAGCAGTTCTTC
TRBJ2-3 - TRBV29-1 - CSVEEGGSYFSTDTQYF TGCAGCGTTGAAGAGGGCGGCAGCTACTTTTCCACAGATACGCAGTATTTT
TRBJ1-5 few TRBV21-1 - CASRLGQGAGQPQHF TGTGCCAGCAGACTCGGACAGGGCGCAGGGCAGCCCCAGCATTTT